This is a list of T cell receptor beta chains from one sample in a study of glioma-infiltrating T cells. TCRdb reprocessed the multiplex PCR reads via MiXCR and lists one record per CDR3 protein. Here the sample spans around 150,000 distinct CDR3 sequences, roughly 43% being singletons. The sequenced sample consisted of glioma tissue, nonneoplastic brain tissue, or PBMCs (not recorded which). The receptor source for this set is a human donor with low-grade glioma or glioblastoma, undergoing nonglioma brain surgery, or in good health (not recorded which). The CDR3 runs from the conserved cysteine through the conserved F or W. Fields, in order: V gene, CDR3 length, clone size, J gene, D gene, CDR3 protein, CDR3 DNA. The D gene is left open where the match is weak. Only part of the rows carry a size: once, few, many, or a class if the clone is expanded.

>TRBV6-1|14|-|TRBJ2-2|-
CASSHTVNTGELFF
TGTGCCAGCAGCCACACGGTGAACACCGGGGAGCTGTTTTTT
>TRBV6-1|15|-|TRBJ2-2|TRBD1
CASSALQGAGGELFF
TGTGCCAGCAGTGCTCTGCAGGGGGCGGGCGGGGAGCTGTTTTTT
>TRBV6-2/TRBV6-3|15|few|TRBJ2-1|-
CASSLLGGDYNEQFF
TGTGCCAGCAGTTTATTAGGGGGGGACTACAATGAGCAGTTCTTC
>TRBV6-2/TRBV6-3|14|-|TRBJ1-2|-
CASSYSGTSYGYTF
TGTGCCAGCAGTTACTCGGGGACCAGCTATGGCTACACCTTC
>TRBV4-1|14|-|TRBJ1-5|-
CASSQDLAGQPQHF
TGCGCCAGCAGCCAAGATCTTGCGGGTCAGCCCCAGCATTTT
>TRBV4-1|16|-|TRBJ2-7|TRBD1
CASSLLNDRGSYEQYF
TGCGCCAGCAGCCTCCTAAACGACAGGGGGTCCTACGAGCAGTACTTC
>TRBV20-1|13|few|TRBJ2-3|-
CSAPKGGGDTQYF
TGCAGTGCCCCGAAAGGGGGGGGAGATACGCAGTATTTT
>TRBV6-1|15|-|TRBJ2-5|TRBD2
CASSGLAGGQETQYF
TGTGCCAGCAGCGGACTAGCGGGAGGACAAGAGACCCAGTACTTC
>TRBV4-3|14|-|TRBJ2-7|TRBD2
CASSLERGGHEQYF
TGCGCCAGCAGCCTAGAGCGGGGGGGCCATGAGCAGTACTTC
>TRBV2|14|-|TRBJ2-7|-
CASVLEHQSYEQYF
TGTGCCAGTGTCTTAGAACATCAGTCTTACGAGCAGTACTTC
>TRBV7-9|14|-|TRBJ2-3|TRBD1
CASSPGQGTDTQYF
TGTGCCAGCAGCCCAGGACAGGGCACAGATACGCAGTATTTT
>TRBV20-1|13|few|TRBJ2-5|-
CSARRTTEETQYF
TGCAGTGCTAGAAGGACAACAGAAGAGACCCAGTACTTC
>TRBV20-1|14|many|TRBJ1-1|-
CSARDTGTNTEAFF
TGCAGTGCTAGAGATACAGGGACAAACACTGAAGCTTTCTTT
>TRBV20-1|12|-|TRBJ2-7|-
CSAREVSHEQYF
TGCAGTGCAAGGGAGGTCAGCCACGAGCAGTACTTC
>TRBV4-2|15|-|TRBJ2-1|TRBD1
CASSPDRANFNEQFF
TGTGCCAGCAGCCCAGACAGGGCAAACTTCAATGAGCAGTTCTTC
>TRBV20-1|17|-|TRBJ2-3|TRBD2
CSARDPRLAGGWDTQYF
TGCAGTGCTAGAGACCCGAGACTAGCGGGGGGGTGGGATACGCAGTATTTT
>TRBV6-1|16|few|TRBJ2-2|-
CASSGLSRGGTGELFF
TGTGCCAGCAGTGGTTTGAGCAGGGGGGGCACCGGGGAGCTGTTTTTT
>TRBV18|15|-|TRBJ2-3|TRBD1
CASSPTGTGTDTQYF
TGTGCCAGCTCACCTACCGGGACAGGCACAGATACGCAGTATTTT
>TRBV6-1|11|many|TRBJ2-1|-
CASSSGREQFF
TGTGCCAGCAGCTCCGGACGAGAGCAGTTCTTC
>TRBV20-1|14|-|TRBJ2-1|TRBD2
CSAPLAGGLDEQFF
TGCAGTGCTCCACTCGCGGGAGGATTGGATGAGCAGTTCTTC
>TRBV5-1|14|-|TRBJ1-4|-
CASSSGTPNEKLFF
TGCGCCAGCAGCTCCGGGACGCCTAATGAAAAACTGTTTTTT
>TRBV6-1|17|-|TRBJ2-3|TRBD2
CASSASGTSGYTDTQYF
TGTGCCAGCAGTGCCTCCGGGACTAGCGGCTACACAGATACGCAGTATTTT
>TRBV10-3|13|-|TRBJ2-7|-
CAISEKAIYEQYF
TGTGCCATCAGTGAGAAGGCCATCTACGAGCAGTACTTC
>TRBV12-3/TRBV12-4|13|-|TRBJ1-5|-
CASSLRSNQPQHF
TGTGCCAGCAGTTTGAGAAGCAATCAGCCCCAGCATTTT
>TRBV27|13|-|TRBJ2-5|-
CASPDRYQETQYF
TGTGCCAGCCCCGACAGATACCAAGAGACCCAGTACTTC
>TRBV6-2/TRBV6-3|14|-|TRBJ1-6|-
CASSYGRFNSPLHF
TGTGCCAGCAGTTACGGACGGTTTAATTCACCCCTCCACTTT
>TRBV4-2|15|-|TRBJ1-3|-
CASSLPPGTGNTIYF
TGTGCCAGCAGCCTTCCACCCGGGACTGGAAACACCATATATTTT
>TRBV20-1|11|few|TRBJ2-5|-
CSANYFETQYF
TGCAGTGCTAATTATTTCGAGACCCAGTACTTC
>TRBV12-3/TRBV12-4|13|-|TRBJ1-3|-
CASTQNPGKTIYF
TGTGCCAGCACCCAGAACCCCGGAAAAACCATATATTTT
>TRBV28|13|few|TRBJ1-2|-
CASSFGEPYGYTF
TGTGCCAGCAGTTTTGGGGAGCCCTATGGCTACACCTTC
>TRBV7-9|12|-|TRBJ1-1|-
CPSSAINTEAFF
TGTCCCAGCAGCGCCATAAACACTGAAGCTTTCTTT
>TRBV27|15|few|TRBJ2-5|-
CASSLLGALQETQYF
TGTGCCAGCAGTTTACTCGGGGCCCTCCAAGAGACCCAGTACTTC
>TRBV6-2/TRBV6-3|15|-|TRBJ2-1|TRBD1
CASSSYGQGTDEQFF
TGTGCCAGCAGTTCGTACGGACAGGGAACCGATGAGCAGTTCTTC
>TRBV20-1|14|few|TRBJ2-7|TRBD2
CSAQPLAGTYEQYF
TGCAGTGCTCAACCACTAGCGGGGACCTACGAGCAGTACTTC
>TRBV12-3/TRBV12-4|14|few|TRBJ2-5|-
CASSLGRYQETKYF
TGTGCCAGCAGTCTAGGACGGTACCAAGAGACCAAGTACTTC
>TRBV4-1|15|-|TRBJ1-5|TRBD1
CASSQIRGQGQPQHF
TGCGCCAGCAGCCAAATTAGGGGGCAGGGGCAGCCCCAGCATTTT
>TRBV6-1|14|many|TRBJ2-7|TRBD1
CASRALTGPYEQYF
TGTGCCAGCAGGGCATTGACAGGGCCCTACGAGCAGTACTTC
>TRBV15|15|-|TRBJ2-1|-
CATSKDGLRRNEQFF
TGTGCCACCAGCAAAGACGGACTCAGGCGCAATGAGCAGTTCTTC
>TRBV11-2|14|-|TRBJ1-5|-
CASSLDGSSQPQHF
TGTGCCAGCAGCTTAGACGGGAGTAGTCAGCCCCAGCATTTT
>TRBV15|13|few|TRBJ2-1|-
CATSDSSYNEQFF
TGTGCCACCAGTGATAGCTCCTACAATGAGCAGTTCTTC
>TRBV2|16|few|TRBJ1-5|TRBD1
CASSGYGTGYNQPQHF
TGTGCCAGCAGTGGATACGGGACAGGCTACAATCAGCCCCAGCATTTT
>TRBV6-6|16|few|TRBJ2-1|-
CASSYSWGRGYNEQFF
TGTGCCAGCAGTTACTCGTGGGGGCGAGGGTACAATGAGCAGTTCTTC
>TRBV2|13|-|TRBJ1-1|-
CASNAGQNAEAFF
TGTGCCAGCAACGCAGGCCAGAACGCTGAAGCTTTCTTT
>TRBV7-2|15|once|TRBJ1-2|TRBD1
CASSVHRQGSYGYTF
TGTGCCAGCAGCGTACATCGACAGGGGAGCTATGGCTACACCTTC
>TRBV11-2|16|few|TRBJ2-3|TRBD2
CASSTQTSDGTDTQYF
TGTGCCAGCAGCACGCAAACTAGCGATGGCACAGATACGCAGTATTTT
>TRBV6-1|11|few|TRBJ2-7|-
CARDGGYEQYF
TGTGCCCGGGACGGAGGCTACGAGCAGTACTTC
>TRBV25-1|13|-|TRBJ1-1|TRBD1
CASSVGQSTEAFF
TGTGCCAGCAGTGTGGGACAGAGCACTGAAGCTTTCTTT
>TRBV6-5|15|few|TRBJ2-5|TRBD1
CASSYGQGARETQYF
TGTGCCAGCAGTTACGGGCAGGGGGCCAGAGAGACCCAGTACTTC
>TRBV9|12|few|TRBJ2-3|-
CASSQGSGTQYF
TGTGCCAGCAGCCAGGGATCAGGTACGCAGTATTTT
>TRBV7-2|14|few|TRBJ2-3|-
CASSPLWGTDTQYF
TGTGCCAGCAGCCCGCTCTGGGGCACAGATACGCAGTATTTT
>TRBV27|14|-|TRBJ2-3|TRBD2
CASSFRLAGDTQYF
TGTGCCAGCAGTTTTCGGCTAGCGGGGGATACGCAGTATTTT
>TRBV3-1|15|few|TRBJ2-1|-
CASSQTPSPYNEQFF
TGTGCCAGCAGCCAGACACCTTCCCCCTACAATGAGCAGTTCTTC
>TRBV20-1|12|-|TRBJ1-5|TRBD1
CSVYRGNQPQHF
TGCAGTGTCTACAGGGGGAATCAGCCCCAGCATTTT
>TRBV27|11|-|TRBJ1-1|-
CASRKHTEAFF
TGTGCCAGCAGAAAGCACACTGAAGCTTTCTTT
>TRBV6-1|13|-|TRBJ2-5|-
CASRRGNEETQYF
TGTGCCAGCAGACGAGGGAACGAAGAGACCCAGTACTTC
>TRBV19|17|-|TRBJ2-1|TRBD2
CASSSNKFTGTKNEQFF
TGTGCCAGTAGCTCGAACAAATTCACCGGGACTAAAAATGAGCAGTTCTTC
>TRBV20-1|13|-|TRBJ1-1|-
CSAAGILNTEAFF
TGCAGTGCCGCCGGGATTTTGAACACTGAAGCTTTCTTT
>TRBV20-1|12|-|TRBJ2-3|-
CSGEVSTDTQYF
TGCAGTGGGGAGGTGAGCACAGATACGCAGTATTTT
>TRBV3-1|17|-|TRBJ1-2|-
CASSQVFGGQSEDGYTF
TGTGCCAGCAGCCAAGTTTTTGGGGGGCAGTCGGAGGATGGCTACACCTTC
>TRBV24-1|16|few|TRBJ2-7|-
CATSDLQLEIPYEQYF
TGTGCCACCAGTGATTTGCAATTGGAGATTCCCTACGAGCAGTACTTC